Detailed here is one T cell receptor beta chain. The record originates from a study of cytomegalovirus exposure and HLA in healthy donors. Germline-derived CDR1 and CDR2 are SEHNR and FQNEAQ (reference sequence). With V trimmed by 1 base and J by 9 bases, 11 bases remained unmatched. CDR3 length: 15 amino acids. The PCR had 60 Vbeta and 13 Jbeta primers. Assay used: immunoSEQ multiplex PCR; TCRdb lists only in-frame clones, some missing. The sample gives approximately 180,000 clones, more than 9.5% of which show up once; roughly 7.7% is in the top ten. The TCR originated in a man aged 50-60 years in good health and CMV-seropositive. The sequencing sample was made of PBMCs. This chain uses TRBV7-9 with TRBJ2-7; 8 nucleotides line up with TRBD1. CDR3 DNA: TGTGCCAGCAGCTTAGATGGGACAGGTTTTAAGGGGCAGTACTTC. Amino acids: CASSLDGTGFKGQYF.